The rows below give T cell receptor beta chains drawn from one sample of a study of T-cell reconstitution after alpha-beta-depleted transplantation in children. TCRdb reanalysed the PCR reads using MiXCR and keeps one entry per CDR3 protein. The table shows 55,000 to 90,000 distinct CDR3 sequences, with over 4.5% occurring only once. The material was PBMCs, mostly from graft donor cells, obtained 180 days after TCRalphabeta/CD19-depleted stem cell transplant. The receptors come from a boy under two years old who had a stem cell transplant for acute myeloid leukemia, so the T cells may come from the graft donor. Each CDR3 is given with its conserved first and last residue. Size is stated for part of the rows, as once, few or many counts, or as a class when the clone is expanded.

clone_size,j_call,cdr3_length,v_call,cdr3_aa
many,TRBJ1-5,15,TRBV6-2/TRBV6-3,CAVGVGTGFNQPQHF
many,TRBJ2-7,12,TRBV20-1,CSARRYSYEQYF
many,TRBJ2-3,15,TRBV28,CASSFAGLSTDTQYF
-,TRBJ2-1,15,TRBV6-2/TRBV6-3,CASSTRGQPYNEQFF
many,TRBJ1-6,17,TRBV7-9,CASSLDRGTSVNSPLHF
many,TRBJ1-5,13,TRBV15,CATSGSLNQPQHF
many,TRBJ2-1,16,TRBV7-8,CASSLADSPSYNEQFF
-,TRBJ2-1,15,TRBV4-3,CASSQETFGYNEQFF
many,TRBJ1-5,14,TRBV12-3/TRBV12-4,CASTPRGLGQPQHF
-,TRBJ1-2,15,TRBV20-1,CSARDRDSGVGGYTF
many,TRBJ2-1,13,TRBV7-2,CASSLDTYNEQFF
many,TRBJ1-5,17,TRBV4-2,CASSQIRTGSDNQPQHF
many,TRBJ1-6,16,TRBV6-2/TRBV6-3,CASRLQGAGRDSPLHF
-,TRBJ2-2,13,TRBV19,CASLWEYTGELFF
many,TRBJ2-7,14,TRBV5-4,CASSLAGRDGEQYF
many,TRBJ2-1,15,TRBV11-1,CASSLGLGRYNEQFF
many,TRBJ1-5,14,TRBV12-3/TRBV12-4,CASNDRGVNQPQHF
many,TRBJ2-3,15,TRBV20-1,CSAREHRVSTDTQYF
many,TRBJ2-4,14,TRBV12-3/TRBV12-4,CASAEPLAKNIQYF
many,TRBJ1-3,15,TRBV20-1,CSARVVWGSGNTIYF
many,TRBJ2-7,15,TRBV4-3,CASSHRLATHYEQYF
few,TRBJ2-4,17,TRBV20-1,CSASHLGLYLAKNIQYF
many,TRBJ2-7,12,TRBV3-1,CASSHQGYEQYF